One T cell receptor beta chain is described in this entry. This clonotype was seen a few times. What antigen it recognizes has not been identified. No much larger clone is present one base from it, and per-base qualities are unavailable. Ficoll-Paque density gradient centrifugation was used to isolate PBMCs. This record belongs to a study of T-cell memory formation after mild COVID-19 (dated by TCRdb to the early 2020s). Concerning the study at large: Most TCR sequence clusters were specific to one of the two donors. T-cell clones expanding and contracting after mild COVID-19 in a couple of donors were tracked by longitudinal TCRalpha and TCRbeta repertoire sequencing. The cohort comprised two young, previously healthy adult volunteers, one female and one male.

Instrument used: Illumina NovaSeq 6000. Using 5'RACE with constant-segment primers, TCRalpha and TCRbeta cDNA libraries were constructed, with sample barcodes and unique molecular identifiers added in the process. Trizol reagent was used to extract RNA from every sample. Libraries were amplified in two PCR steps, with a second sample barcode and Illumina TruSeq adapters added in the second step. Sequencing of libraries was performed on an Illumina NovaSeq with 2 x 150 bp paired-end reads. As for how the authors treated the data: Reads were demultiplexed and collapsed into UMI-guided consensus sequences with migec v1.2.7. Using mixcr v2.1.11, the UMI consensuses were aligned to TRA and TRB V and J templates and assembled into clonotypes. A clonotype was counted as expanded or contracted only when both edgeR and NoisET called the clonotype significant, with the noise models trained on biological replicates. For edgeR calls, the thresholds were a false discovery rate-adjusted p below 0.01 and a log2 fold-change of 1. As an exploratory analysis of dynamics, max-normalized trajectories of the 1000 most abundant clonotypes were examined with PCA combined with hierarchical clustering. The CD4 or CD8 phenotype of responding clones was assigned using the separately sequenced CD4+ and CD8+ repertoires. TCRdb trimmed public reads at Q25 via fastp, called clones via MiXCR and kept in-frame beta chains. When rows share a CDR3 protein, they turn into one entry using the most common DNA and genes. The V and J calls shown here were made by TCRdb, not taken from the authors' results. A total of 540,000 or so distinct CDR3 sequences appear in this sample, approximately 20% of them only once. The leading ten clones occupy under 15% of the sample.

The research as a whole found: The study covered only two mild cases, and larger cohorts including severe cases with pre-infection samples were considered necessary. Some responding clones were found in pre-infection memory, which suggests that pre-existing cross-reactive memory T cells took part in the SARS-CoV-2 response. Contracting CD4+ clones were found mainly in CM and EM memory subsets, while CD8+ clones were enriched in EMRA. Clones that contracted from day 15 to 85 showed balanced CD4/CD8 phenotypes, whereas a second wave of clones that expanded from day 15 to 37 leaned towards CD4+. SARS-CoV-2 specificity was not confirmed for the second-wave clones peaking on day 37.

The junction carries 19 bases between V and J, which are trimmed by 7 bases and 1 base respectively. The CDR3 measures 15 amino acids from cysteine to phenylalanine. CDR3 DNA only is kept here, 45 bases in frame from base 1. Looking up the germline V gene (reference sequence) yields CDR1 DFQATT and CDR2 SNEGSKA. The specimen sequenced was PBMCs or a T cell subset sorted from them (not recorded which). In this chain, TRBV20-1 is recombined with TRBJ2-5; TRBD2 is a possible D gene, resting on 7 matching bases. This clonotype was sampled from an adult woman who had mild COVID-19 (a few samples of this study predate the infection). The sample titles of this study are shuffled in the database, so cell type and time point are left out; the donor was told from shared clones. The CDR3 here reads CSVRGGRPSQETQYF. The nucleotides are TGCAGTGTCAGGGGAGGGCGGCCCAGCCAAGAGACCCAGTACTTC.